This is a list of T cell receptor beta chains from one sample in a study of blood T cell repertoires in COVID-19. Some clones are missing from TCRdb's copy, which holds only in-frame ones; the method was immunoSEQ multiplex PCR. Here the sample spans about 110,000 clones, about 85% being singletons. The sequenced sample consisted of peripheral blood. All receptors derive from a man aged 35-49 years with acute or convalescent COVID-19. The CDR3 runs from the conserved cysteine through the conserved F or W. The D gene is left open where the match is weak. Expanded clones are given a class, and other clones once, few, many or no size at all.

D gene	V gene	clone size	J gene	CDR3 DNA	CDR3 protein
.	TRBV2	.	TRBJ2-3	TGTGCCAGCAGTGTCTCCCTGTCCCTCACAGATACGCAGTATTTT	CASSVSLSLTDTQYF
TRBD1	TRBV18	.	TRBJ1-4	TGTGCCAGCTCACCACCGGGACAGAGCGAAAAACTGTTTTTT	CASSPPGQSEKLFF
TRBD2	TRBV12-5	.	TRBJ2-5	TGTGCTAGTGCCTCTAGCGGAGAGACCCAGTACTTC	CASASSGETQYF
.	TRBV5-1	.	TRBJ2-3	TGCGCCAGCAGCAGGGGAAGCACAGATACGCAGTATTTT	CASSRGSTDTQYF
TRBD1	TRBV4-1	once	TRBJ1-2	TGCGCCAGCAGCCAACCGGGACAGATAAACTATGGCTACACCTTC	CASSQPGQINYGYTF
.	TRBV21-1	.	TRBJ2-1	TGTGCCAGCAGCTTCTGGGACAGGAGAACGCAGTTCTTC	CASSFWDRRTQFF
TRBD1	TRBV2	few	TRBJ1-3	TGTGCCAGCAACCGGGACAGACGAAACACCATATATTTT	CASNRDRRNTIYF
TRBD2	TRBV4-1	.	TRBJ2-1	TGCGCCAGCAGCCTAGGACTAGCCTCCTACAATGAGCAGTTCTTC	CASSLGLASYNEQFF
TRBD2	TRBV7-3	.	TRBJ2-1	TGTGCCAGCAGCTTAGCGGGGGGCCTCAATGAGCAGTTCTTC	CASSLAGGLNEQFF
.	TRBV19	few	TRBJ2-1	TGTGCCAGTAGTGGAGCCCCGGGACACTTCTACAATGAGCAGTTCTTC	CASSGAPGHFYNEQFF
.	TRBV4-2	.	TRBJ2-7	TGTGCCAGCAGCCAATGGGACGGGGGATACGAGCAGTACTTC	CASSQWDGGYEQYF